This T cell receptor beta chain comes out of a study of T cells in Graves' hyperthyroidism and ophthalmopathy. PBMCs were collected from a 10 ml volume of fresh peripheral blood. V was pared by 3 bases and J by 0 bases, with 12 bases between. The CDR3 totals 15 residues. Germline CDR1 and CDR2: DFQATT and SNEGSKA (reference sequence). This clonotype was recorded a few times. Authors of the study amplified TCR beta CDR3 regions from RNA transcripts. The HTBI set primed first-round TCR CDR3 RT-PCR. TCRdb analysed the multiplex PCR reads with MiXCR anew, one entry per CDR3 protein. Of about 400,000 distinct CDR3 sequences in the sample, about 15% are singletons; the top ten hold less than 35%.

The TCR originated in a woman aged 25-40 years with Graves' hyperthyroidism. V is TRBV20-1 and J is TRBJ1-5, with D possibly being TRBD1 (5 bases). The specimen sequenced was blood. The CDR3 bases are TGCAGTGCTAGGCAGGGCCGGAATAGCAATCAGCCCCAGCATTTT. It encodes CSARQGRNSNQPQHF.